The clone carrying this T cell receptor (beta chain) has only one observation. The data stem from a study of T cell responses to AZD1222 COVID-19 vaccine. Some clones are missing from TCRdb's copy, which holds only in-frame ones; the method was immunoSEQ multiplex PCR. The sample has some 150,000 clones, around 83% seen once; the top ten hold 5.1%. The starting material was peripheral blood, obtained 28 days after the second AZD1222 dose. The sequence derives from an adult who received the AZD1222 COVID-19 vaccine.

The CDR3 DNA reads TGTGCCAGTAGCGGGTCTGGTACTGGGGAGCTGTTTTTT. Its translation: CASSGSGTGELFF. The chain has TRBV7-9 and TRBJ2-2; 7 bases fit TRBD2. Trimming cost V 9 bases and J 8 bases; bases outside gene matches: 9. Germline CDR1 reads SEHNR; CDR2 reads FQNEAQ (reference sequence). This CDR3 region has 13 residues.